This T cell receptor beta chain was found in a study of cytotoxic CD8 clonotypes in ibrutinib-treated CLL. This CDR3 comprises 17 residues. CDR1 and CDR2 from the germline V gene are KGHSH and LQKENI. Trimming took off 4 bases at V and 0 bases at J, with 17 bases between the two ends. The table came from immunoSEQ multiplex PCR; TCRdb's copy has only in-frame clones and leaves some out. The sample records around 150,000 clones, over 75% being singletons. This sample comprised PBMCs, obtained after 36 months of ibrutinib treatment. The chain joins TRBV18 to TRBJ2-3; weak D call: TRBD2 (6 bases). The receptor was derived from a human donor with chronic lymphocytic leukemia. The CDR3 spells CASSLISSAGSTDTQYF. Written as DNA, the CDR3 is TGTGCCAGCTCACTAATTTCTAGTGCGGGAAGCACAGATACGCAGTATTTT.